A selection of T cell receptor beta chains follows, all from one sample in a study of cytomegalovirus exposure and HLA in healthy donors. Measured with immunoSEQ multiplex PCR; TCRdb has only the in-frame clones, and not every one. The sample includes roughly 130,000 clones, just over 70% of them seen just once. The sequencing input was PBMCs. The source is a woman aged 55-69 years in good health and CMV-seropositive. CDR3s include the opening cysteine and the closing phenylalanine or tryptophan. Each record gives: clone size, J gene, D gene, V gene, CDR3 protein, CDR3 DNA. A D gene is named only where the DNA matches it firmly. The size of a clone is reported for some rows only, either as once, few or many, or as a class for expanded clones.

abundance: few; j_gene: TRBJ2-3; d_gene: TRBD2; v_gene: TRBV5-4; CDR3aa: CASSSSSGLTDTQYF; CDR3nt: TGTGCCAGCAGCTCTTCTAGCGGGCTTACAGATACGCAGTATTTT
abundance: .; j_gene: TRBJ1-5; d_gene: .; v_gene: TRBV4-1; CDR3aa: CASSQEGYSNQPQHF; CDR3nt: TGCGCCAGCAGCCAGGAGGGGTATAGCAATCAGCCCCAGCATTTT
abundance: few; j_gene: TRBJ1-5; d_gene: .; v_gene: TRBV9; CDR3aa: CASSPRLGSREPKLSNQPQHF; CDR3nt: TGTGCCAGCAGCCCACGCCTAGGTAGCCGCGAACCTAAGCTTAGCAATCAGCCCCAGCATTTT
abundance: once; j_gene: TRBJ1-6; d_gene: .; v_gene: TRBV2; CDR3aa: CASSFPDGESSYNSPLHF; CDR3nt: TGTGCCAGCAGTTTCCCGGACGGGGAGAGCTCCTATAATTCACCCCTCCACTTT
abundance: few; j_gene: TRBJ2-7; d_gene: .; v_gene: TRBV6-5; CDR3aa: CASSPQGWEQYF; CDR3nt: TGTGCCAGCAGTCCACAGGGCTGGGAGCAGTACTTC
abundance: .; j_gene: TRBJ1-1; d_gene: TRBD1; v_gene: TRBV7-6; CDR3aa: CASSPRTGHTEAFF; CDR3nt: TGTGCCAGCAGCCCCCGGACAGGGCACACTGAAGCTTTCTTT
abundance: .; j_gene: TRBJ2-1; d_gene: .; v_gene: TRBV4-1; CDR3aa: CASSQDNPRFGEFF; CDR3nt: TGCGCCAGCAGCCAAGATAACCCCAGGTTTGGTGAGTTCTTC
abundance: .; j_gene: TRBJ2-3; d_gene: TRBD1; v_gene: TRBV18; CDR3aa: CASGTGVTDTQYF; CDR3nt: TGTGCCAGCGGGACAGGGGTCACAGATACGCAGTATTTT
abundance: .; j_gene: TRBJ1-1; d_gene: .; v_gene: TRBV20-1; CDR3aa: CSASQTEAFF; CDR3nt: TGCAGTGCTAGTCAGACTGAAGCTTTCTTT
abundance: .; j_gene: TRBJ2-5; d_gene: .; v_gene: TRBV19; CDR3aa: CASSSSGLTGETQYF; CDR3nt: TGTGCCAGTAGTTCCTCCGGGCTAACGGGGGAGACCCAGTACTTC
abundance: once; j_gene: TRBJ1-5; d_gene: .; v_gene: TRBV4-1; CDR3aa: CASSQEPPRRWDQPQHF; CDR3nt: TGCGCCAGCAGCCAAGAACCCCCGCGGAGGTGGGATCAGCCCCAGCATTTT
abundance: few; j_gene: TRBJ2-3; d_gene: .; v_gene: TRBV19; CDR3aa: CASTPTGSTDTQYF; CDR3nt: TGTGCCAGTACCCCGACGGGGAGCACAGATACGCAGTATTTT
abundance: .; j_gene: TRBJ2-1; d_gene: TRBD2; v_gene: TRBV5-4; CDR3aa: CASRSSGEMNEQFF; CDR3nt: TGTGCCAGCAGATCTAGCGGGGAAATGAATGAGCAGTTCTTC
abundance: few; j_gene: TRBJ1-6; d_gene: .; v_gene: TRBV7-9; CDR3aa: CASSLASGVNSPLHF; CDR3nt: TGTGCCAGCAGCTTAGCTTCGGGAGTTAATTCACCCCTCCACTTT
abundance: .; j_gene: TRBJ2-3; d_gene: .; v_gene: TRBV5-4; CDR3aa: CVADTQYF; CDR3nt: TGTGTCGCAGATACGCAGTATTTT
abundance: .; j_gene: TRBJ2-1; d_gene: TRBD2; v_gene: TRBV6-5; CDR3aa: CASSERESYNEQFF; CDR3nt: TGTGCCAGCAGTGAGCGGGAGTCCTACAATGAGCAGTTCTTC
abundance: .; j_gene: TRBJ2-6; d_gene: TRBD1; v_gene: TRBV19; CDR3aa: CASSIETGGLSGANVLTF; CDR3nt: TGTGCCAGTAGTATAGAGACAGGGGGCCTCTCTGGGGCCAACGTCCTGACTTTC
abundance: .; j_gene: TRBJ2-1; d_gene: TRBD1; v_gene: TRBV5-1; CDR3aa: CASTWDRNNEQFF; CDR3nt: TGCGCCAGCACCTGGGACAGGAACAATGAGCAGTTCTTC
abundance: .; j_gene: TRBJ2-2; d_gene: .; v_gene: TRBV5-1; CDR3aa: CASSSGSVGPGELFF; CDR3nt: TGCGCCAGCAGCTCAGGTTCTGTGGGCCCCGGGGAGCTGTTTTTT
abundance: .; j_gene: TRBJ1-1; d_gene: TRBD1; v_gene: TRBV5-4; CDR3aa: CASSLNQGAGEAFF; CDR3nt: TGTGCCAGCAGCTTAAATCAGGGGGCAGGTGAAGCTTTCTTT
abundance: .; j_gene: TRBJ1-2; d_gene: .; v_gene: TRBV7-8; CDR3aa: CASSLVEGGYTF; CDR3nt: TGTGCCAGCAGCTTAGTGGAGGGTGGCTACACCTTC
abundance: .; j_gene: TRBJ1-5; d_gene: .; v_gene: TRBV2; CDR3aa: CASSDGRGNQPQHF; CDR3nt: TGTGCCAGCAGTGACGGTCGGGGCAATCAGCCCCAGCATTTT
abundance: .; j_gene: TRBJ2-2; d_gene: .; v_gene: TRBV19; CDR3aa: CASSMRGNTGELFF; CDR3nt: TGTGCCAGTAGTATGAGAGGAAACACCGGGGAGCTGTTTTTT
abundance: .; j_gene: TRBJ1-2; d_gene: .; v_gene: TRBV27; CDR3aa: CASSFRATPYDYGYTF; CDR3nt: TGTGCCAGCAGTTTTAGAGCCACCCCCTATGACTATGGCTACACCTTC
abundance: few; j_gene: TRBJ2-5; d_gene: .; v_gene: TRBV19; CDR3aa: CASSNRSRLTQYF; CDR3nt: TGTGCCAGTAGTAACAGGTCCAGGTTGACCCAGTACTTC
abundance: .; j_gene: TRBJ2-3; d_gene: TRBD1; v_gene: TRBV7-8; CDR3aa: CASSLVPGGDTQYF; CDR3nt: TGTGCCAGCAGCTTAGTCCCAGGGGGAGATACGCAGTATTTT
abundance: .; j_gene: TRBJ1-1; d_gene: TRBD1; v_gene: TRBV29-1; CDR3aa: CSAVQVWGQGALNTEAFF; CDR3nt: TGCAGCGCTGTACAGGTGTGGGGACAGGGGGCCCTAAACACTGAAGCTTTCTTT
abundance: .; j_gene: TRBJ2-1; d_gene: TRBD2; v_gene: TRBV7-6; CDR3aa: CASSLEAGGVSYNEQFF; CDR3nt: TGTGCCAGCAGCTTAGAAGCGGGGGGGGTTTCCTACAATGAGCAGTTCTTC
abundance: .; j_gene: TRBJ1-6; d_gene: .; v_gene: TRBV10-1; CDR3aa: CASSESMGGTRRF; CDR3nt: TGCGCCAGCAGTGAATCCATGGGAGGCACCCGACGCTTT
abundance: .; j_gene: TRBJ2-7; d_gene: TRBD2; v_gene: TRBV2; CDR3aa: CASSVSRGANEQYF; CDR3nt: TGTGCCAGCAGTGTGTCGCGGGGGGCCAACGAGCAGTACTTC
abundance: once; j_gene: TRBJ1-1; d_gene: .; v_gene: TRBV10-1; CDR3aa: CASSDEAGDTEAFF; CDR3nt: TGCGCCAGCAGTGATGAGGCAGGGGACACTGAAGCTTTCTTT
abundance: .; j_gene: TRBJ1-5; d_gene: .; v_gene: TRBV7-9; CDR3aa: CASSLTGDQPQHF; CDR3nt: TGTGCCAGCAGCTTAACAGGAGATCAGCCCCAGCATTTT
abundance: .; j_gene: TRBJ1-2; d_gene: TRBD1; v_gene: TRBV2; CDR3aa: CASSEALEGADGYTF; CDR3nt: TGTGCCAGCAGTGAAGCGCTCGAGGGGGCGGATGGCTACACCTTC
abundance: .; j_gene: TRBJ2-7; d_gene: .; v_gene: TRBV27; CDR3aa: CASSLDYSYEQYF; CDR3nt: TGTGCCAGCAGTTTAGACTACTCCTACGAGCAGTACTTC
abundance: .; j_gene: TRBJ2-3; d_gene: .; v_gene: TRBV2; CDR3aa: CASLELSSTDTQYF; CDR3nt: TGTGCCAGCCTAGAACTCTCTAGCACAGATACGCAGTATTTT
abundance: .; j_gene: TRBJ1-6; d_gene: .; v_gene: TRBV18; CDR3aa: CASSAQDPGGQSPLHF; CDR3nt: TGTGCCAGCTCAGCTCAAGATCCCGGGGGGCAATCACCCCTCCACTTT
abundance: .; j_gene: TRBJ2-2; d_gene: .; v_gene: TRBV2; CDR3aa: CASSEGGARTNTGELFF; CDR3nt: TGTGCCAGCAGTGAAGGTGGGGCTAGAACGAACACCGGGGAGCTGTTTTTT
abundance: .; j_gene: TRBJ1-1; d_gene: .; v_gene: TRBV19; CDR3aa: CASTITSQNTEAFF; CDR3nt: TGTGCCAGTACCATCACTAGCCAGAACACTGAAGCTTTCTTT
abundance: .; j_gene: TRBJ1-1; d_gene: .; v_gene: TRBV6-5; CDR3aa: CASSYQDNTEAFF; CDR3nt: TGTGCCAGCAGTTATCAGGATAACACTGAAGCTTTCTTT
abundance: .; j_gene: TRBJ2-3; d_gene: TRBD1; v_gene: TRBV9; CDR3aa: CASSVATGGKNTDTQYF; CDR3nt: TGTGCCAGCAGCGTAGCTACAGGGGGCAAGAACACAGATACGCAGTATTTT
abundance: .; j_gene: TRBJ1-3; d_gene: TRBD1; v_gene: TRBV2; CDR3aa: CASTPTGQSSGNTIYF; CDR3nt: TGTGCCAGCACCCCCACGGGACAGAGCTCTGGAAACACCATATATTTT